This T cell receptor (beta chain) appears in the sequencing data of a study of chemoradiotherapy in HPV16-positive cancers. Repertoires were sampled repeatedly during chemoradiotherapy. With respect to this clone: Its matching antigen is unknown.

From germline, CDR1 is SGHTA and CDR2 FQGTGA. The CDR3 covers 14 residues. After removal of 3 bases from V and 4 bases from J, the junction contained 3 bases not matched to a gene. The study's findings and limits: Candidate HPV-specific clones and E7-related TCR motifs grew in tumor during treatment.

Generated by immunoSEQ multiplex PCR, the TCRdb table keeps only in-frame clones and is missing some. The sample contains fewer than 20,000 clones, roughly 90% of which appear only once. This sequence was found in a human donor with HPV-associated anogenital cancer. The chain links TRBV7-3 to TRBJ2-3; 8 bases are a match to TRBD2. The sequencing here drew on blood, taken from a patient who underwent chemoradiotherapy. DNA of the CDR3: TGTGCCAGCAGCTTGGCGGGGGGAGCAGATACGCAGTATTTT. Translating gives CASSLAGGADTQYF.